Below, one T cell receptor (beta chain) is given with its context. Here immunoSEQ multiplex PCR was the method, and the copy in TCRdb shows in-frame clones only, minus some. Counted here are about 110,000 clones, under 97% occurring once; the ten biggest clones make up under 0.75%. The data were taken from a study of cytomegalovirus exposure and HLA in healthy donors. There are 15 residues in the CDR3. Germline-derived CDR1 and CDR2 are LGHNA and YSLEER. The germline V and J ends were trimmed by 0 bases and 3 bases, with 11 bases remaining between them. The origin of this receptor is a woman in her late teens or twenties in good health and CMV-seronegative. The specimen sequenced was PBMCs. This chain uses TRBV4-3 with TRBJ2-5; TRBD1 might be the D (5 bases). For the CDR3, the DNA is TGCGCCAGCAGCCAAGATCGCGTAGGGGAAGAGACCCAGTACTTC. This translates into CASSQDRVGEETQYF.